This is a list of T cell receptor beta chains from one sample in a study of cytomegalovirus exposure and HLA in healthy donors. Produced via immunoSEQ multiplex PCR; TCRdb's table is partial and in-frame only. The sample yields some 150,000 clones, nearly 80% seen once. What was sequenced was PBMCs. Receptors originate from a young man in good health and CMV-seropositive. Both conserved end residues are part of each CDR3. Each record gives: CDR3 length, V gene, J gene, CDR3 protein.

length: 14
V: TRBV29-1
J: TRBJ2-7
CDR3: CSVGIEVSSYEQYF

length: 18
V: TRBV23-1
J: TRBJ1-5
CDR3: CASSQSHPGQGVLQPQHF

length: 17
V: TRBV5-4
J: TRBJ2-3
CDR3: CASSLRLTSGHTDTQYF

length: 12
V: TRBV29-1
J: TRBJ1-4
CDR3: CSVIGGTEKLFF

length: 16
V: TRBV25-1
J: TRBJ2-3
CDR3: CASSTPGLANTDTQYF

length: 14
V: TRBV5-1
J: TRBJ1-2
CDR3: CASSLGTGNYGYTF

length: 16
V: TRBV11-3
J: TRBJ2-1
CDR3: CASSKLAGAGGNEQFF

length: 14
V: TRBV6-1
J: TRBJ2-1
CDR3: CASKTGQGDNEQFF

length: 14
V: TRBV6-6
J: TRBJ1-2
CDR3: CASSYEGAPGGYTF

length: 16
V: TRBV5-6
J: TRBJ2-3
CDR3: CASSYDRAPSTDTQYF

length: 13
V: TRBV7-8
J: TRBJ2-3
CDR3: CASSRDSTDTQYF

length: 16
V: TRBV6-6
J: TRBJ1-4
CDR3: CASSYLRQRGGEKLFF

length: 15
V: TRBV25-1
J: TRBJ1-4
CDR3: CASSPRGGPNEKLFF

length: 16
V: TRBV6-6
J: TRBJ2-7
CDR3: CASSYSTRTGSYEQYF

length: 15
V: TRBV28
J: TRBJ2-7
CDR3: CASGPASGGTYEQYF

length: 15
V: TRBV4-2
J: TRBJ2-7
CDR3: CASSQRTGGVYEQYF

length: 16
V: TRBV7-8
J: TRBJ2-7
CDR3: CASSLLGRGTRNEQYF

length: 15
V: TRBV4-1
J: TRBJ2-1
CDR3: CASSSFLGGSNEQFF

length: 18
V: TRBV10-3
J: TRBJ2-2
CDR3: CAISAYSGRAGNTGELFF

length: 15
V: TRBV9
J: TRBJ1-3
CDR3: CASSVGDRSGNTIYF

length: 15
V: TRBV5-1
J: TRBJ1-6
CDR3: CASSTSGQGNSPLHF

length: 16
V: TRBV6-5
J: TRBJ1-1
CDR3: CASSSQRTGWNTEAFF

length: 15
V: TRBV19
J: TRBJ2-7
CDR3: CASSIDLEDSYEQYF

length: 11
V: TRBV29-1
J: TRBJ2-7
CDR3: CSAGGSREQYF

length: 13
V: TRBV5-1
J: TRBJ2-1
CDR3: CASSWTGPHEQFF

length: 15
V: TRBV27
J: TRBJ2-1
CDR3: CASSLSSRFTNEQFF

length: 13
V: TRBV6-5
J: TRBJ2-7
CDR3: CASSGRDFYEQYF

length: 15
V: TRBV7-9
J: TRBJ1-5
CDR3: CASSSGGLSNQPQHF

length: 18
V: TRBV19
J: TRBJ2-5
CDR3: CASSVSRTSGRIKETQYF

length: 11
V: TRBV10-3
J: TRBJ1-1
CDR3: CAIARGTEAFF

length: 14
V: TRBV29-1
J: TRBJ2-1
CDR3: CSLTDSSSYNEQFF

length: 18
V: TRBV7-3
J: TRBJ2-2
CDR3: CASSMDSIFKANTGELFF

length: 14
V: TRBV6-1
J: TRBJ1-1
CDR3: CASLNWTAPFPAFF

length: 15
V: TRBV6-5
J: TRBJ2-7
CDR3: CASRAGLTKSYEQYF

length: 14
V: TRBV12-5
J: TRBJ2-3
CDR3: CASGLSGSTDTQYF

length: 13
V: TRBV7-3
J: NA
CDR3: CASSLQLATEQYF

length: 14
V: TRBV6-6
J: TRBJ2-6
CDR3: CASSYWGRTNVLTF

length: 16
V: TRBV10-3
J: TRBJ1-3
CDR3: CAISEPSGGAGNTIYF

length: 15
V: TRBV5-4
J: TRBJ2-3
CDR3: CASSLARAGGDTQYF

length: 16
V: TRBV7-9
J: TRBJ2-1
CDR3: CSSSLGLGEGRDEQFF

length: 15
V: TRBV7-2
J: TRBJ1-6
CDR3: CASSLGTGYNSPLHF

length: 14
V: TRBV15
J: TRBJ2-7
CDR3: CATSRDRGTYEQYF

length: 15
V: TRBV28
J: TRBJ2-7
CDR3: CASSLMRTAGDEQYF

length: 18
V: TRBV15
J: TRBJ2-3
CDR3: CATSRDLRVEAVGDTQYF

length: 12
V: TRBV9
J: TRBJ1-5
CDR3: CANHVGGQPQHF

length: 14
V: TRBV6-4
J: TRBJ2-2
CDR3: CASSRDRDTGELFF

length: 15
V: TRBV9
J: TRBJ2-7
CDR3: CASSPRATGGAEQYF

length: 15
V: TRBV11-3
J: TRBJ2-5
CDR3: CASSLSGLAQETQYF